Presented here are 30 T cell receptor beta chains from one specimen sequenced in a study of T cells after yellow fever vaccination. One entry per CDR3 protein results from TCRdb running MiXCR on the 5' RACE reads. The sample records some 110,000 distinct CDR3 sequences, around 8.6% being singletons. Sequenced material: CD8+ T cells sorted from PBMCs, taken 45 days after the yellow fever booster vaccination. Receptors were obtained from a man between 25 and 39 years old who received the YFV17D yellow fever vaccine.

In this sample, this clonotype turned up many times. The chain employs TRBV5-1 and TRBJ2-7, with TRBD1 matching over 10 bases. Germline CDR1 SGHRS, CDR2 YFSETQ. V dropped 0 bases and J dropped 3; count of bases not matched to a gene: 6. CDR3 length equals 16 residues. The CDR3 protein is CASSLAGRTGGYEQYF. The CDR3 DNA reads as TGCGCCAGCAGCTTGGCCGGTAGGACAGGGGGCTACGAGCAGTACTTC.

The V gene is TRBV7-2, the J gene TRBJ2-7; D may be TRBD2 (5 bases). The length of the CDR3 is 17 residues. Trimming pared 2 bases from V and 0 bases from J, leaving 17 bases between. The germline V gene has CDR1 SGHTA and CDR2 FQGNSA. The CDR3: CASSLTVGELGSYEQYF. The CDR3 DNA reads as TGTGCCAGCAGCTTAACCGTCGGGGAGCTGGGCTCCTACGAGCAGTACTTC.

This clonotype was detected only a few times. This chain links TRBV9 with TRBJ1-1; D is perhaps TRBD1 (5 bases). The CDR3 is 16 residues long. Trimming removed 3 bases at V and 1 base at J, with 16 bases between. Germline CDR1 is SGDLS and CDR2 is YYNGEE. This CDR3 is CASSANFRETNTEAFF. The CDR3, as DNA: TGTGCCAGCAGCGCGAACTTCAGGGAAACGAACACTGAAGCTTTCTTT.

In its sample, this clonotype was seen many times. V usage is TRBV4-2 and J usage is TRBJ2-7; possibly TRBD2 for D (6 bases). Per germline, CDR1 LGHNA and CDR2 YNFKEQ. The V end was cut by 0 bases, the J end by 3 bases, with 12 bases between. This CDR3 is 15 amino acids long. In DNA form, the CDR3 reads TGTGCCAGCAGCCAAGAGGGAGGCGGGATCTACGAGCAGTACTTC. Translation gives CASSQEGGGIYEQYF.

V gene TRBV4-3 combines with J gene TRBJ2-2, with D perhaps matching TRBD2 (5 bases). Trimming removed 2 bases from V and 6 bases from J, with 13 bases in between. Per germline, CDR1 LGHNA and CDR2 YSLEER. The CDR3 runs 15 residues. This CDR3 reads CASSQLDKRAGELFF. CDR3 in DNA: TGCGCCAGCAGCCAACTCGACAAGAGGGCCGGGGAGCTGTTTTTT.

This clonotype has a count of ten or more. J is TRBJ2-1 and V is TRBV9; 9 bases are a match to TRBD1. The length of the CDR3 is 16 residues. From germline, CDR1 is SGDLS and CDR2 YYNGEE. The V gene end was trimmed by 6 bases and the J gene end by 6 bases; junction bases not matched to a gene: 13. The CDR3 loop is CASTSPDRGYTNEQFF. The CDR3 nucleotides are TGTGCCAGCACCTCCCCTGACAGGGGGTATACCAATGAGCAGTTCTTC.

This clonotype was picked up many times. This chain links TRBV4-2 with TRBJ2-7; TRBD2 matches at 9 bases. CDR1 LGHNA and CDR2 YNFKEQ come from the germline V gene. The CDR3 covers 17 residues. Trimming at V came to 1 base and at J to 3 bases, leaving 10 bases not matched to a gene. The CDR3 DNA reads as TGTGCCAGCAGCCAAGCTGGCGGGAGGGTTATAGGCTACGAGCAGTACTTC. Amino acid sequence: CASSQAGGRVIGYEQYF.

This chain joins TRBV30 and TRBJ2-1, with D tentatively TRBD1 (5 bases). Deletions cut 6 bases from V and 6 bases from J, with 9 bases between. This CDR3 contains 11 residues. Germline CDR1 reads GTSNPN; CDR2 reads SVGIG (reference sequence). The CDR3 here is CACSDSNEQFF. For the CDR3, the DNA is TGTGCCTGCAGCGACAGCAATGAGCAGTTCTTC.

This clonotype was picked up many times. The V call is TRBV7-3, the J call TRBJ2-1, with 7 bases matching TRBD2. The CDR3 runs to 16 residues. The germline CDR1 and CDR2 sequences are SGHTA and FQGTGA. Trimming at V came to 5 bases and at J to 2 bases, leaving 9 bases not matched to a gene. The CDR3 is CASSPDAGVAYNEQFF. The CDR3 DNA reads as TGTGCCAGCAGCCCGGATGCGGGAGTAGCCTACAATGAGCAGTTCTTC.

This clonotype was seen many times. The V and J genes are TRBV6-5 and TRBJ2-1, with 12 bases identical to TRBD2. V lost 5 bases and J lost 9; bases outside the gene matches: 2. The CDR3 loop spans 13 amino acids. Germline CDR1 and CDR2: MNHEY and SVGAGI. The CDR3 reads CASSRLAGVEQFF. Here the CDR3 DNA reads TGTGCCAGCAGTCGACTAGCGGGAGTTGAGCAGTTCTTC.

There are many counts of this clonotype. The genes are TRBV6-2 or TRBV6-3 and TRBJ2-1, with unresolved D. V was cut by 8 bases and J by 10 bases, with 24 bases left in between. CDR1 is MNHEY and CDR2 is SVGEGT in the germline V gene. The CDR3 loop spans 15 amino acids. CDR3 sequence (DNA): TGTGCCAGCTTTGGCCCCTCCACCCCACGTGGCGAGCAGTTCTTC. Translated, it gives CASFGPSTPRGEQFF.

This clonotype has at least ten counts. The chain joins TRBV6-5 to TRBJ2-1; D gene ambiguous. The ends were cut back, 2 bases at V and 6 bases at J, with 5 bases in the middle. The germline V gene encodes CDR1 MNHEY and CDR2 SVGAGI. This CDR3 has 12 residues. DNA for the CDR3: TGTGCCAGCAGTTACGGATTCAATGAGCAGTTCTTC. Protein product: CASSYGFNEQFF.

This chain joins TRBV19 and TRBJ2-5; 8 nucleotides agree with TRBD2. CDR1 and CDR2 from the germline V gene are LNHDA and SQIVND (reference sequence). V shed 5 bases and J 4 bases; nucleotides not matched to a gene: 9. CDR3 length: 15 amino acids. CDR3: CASSLAERELETQYF. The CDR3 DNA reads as TGTGCCAGTAGTCTCGCGGAGCGGGAGCTAGAGACCCAGTACTTC.

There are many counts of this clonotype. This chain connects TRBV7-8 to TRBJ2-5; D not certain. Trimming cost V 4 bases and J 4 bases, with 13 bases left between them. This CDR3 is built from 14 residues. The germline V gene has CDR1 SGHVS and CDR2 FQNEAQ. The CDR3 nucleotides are TGTGCCAGCAGCTCTCCGTTTGGGCTAGAGACCCAGTACTTC. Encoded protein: CASSSPFGLETQYF.

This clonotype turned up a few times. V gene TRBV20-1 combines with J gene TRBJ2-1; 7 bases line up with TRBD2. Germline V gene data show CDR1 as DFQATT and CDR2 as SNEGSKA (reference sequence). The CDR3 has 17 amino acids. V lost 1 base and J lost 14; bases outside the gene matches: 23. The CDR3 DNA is TGCAGTGCTAGAGTGGGAGGGCCAACCGTGGAAGTATGGTGGGAGTTCTTC. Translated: CSARVGGPTVEVWWEFF.

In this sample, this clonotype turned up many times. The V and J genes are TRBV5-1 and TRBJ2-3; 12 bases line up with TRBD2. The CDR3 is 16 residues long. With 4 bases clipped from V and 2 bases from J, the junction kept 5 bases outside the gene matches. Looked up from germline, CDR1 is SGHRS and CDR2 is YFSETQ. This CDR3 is CASSNLAGGITDTQYF. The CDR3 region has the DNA TGCGCCAGCAGCAATCTAGCGGGAGGGATCACAGATACGCAGTATTTT.

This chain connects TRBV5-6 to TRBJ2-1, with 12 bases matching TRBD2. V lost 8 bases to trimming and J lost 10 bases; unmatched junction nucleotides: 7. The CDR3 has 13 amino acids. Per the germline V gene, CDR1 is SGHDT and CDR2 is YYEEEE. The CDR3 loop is CARSLGLAGEQFF. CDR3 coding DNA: TGTGCCAGGAGCCTCGGACTAGCGGGAGAGCAGTTCTTC.

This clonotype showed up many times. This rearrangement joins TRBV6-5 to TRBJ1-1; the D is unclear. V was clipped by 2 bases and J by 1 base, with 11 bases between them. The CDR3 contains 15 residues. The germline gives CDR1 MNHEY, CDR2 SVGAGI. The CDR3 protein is CASSYVQTENTEAFF. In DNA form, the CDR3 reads TGTGCCAGCAGTTACGTTCAAACGGAGAACACTGAAGCTTTCTTT.

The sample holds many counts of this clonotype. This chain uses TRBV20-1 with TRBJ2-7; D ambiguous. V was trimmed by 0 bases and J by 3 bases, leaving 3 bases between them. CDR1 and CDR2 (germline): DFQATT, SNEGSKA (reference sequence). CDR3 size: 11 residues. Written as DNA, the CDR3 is TGCAGTGCTAGAGAACGCTACGAGCAGTACTTC. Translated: CSARERYEQYF.

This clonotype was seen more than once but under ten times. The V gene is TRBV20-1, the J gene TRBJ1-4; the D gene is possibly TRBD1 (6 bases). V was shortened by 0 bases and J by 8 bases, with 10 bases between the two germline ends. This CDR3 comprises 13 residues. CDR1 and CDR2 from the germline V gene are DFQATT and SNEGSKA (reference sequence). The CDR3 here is CSARDWTVEKLFF. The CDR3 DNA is TGCAGTGCTAGAGATTGGACAGTAGAAAAACTGTTTTTT.

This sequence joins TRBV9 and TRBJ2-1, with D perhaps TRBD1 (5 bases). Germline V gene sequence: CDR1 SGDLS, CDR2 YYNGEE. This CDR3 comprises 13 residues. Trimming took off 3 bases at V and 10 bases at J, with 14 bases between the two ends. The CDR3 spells CASSADKGHEQFF. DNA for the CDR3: TGTGCCAGCAGCGCGGACAAGGGGCACGAGCAGTTCTTC.

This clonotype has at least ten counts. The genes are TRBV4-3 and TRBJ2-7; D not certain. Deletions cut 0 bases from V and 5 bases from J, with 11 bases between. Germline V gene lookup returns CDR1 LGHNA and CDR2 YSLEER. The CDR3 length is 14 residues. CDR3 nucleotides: TGCGCCAGCAGCCAAGATGCCAGCCCGGACGAGCAGTACTTC. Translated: CASSQDASPDEQYF.

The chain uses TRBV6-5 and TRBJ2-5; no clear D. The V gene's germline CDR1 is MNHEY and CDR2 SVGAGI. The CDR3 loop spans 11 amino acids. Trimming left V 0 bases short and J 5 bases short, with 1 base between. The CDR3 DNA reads TGTGCCAGCAGTTACTCGGAGACCCAGTACTTC. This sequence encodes CASSYSETQYF.

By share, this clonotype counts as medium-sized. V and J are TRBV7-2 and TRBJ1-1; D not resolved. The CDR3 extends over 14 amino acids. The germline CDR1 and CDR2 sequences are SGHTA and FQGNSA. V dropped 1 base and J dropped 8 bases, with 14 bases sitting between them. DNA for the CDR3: TGTGCCAGCAGCTTAGGGCTTCCACCCAACGAAGCTTTCTTT. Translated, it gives CASSLGLPPNEAFF. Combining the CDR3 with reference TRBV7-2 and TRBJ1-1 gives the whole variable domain GAGVSQSPSNKVTEKGKDVELRCDPISGHTALYWYRQSLGQGLEFLIYFQGNSAPDKSGLPSDRFSAERTGGSVSTLTIQRTQQEDSAVYLCASSLGLPPNEAFFGQGTRLTVV.

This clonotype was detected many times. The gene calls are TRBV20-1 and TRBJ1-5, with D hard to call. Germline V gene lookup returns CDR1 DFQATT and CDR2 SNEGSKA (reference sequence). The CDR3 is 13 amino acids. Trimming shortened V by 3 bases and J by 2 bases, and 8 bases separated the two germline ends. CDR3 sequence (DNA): TGCAGTGCTAGTATGGTTGGCAATCAGCCCCAGCATTTT. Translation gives CSASMVGNQPQHF.

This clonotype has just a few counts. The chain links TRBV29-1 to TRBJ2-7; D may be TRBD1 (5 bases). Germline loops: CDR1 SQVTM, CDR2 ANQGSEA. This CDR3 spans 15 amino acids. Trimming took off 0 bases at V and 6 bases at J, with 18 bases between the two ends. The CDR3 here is CSVEDPASPGSEQYF. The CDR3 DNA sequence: TGCAGCGTTGAAGATCCGGCCAGCCCAGGGTCCGAGCAGTACTTC.

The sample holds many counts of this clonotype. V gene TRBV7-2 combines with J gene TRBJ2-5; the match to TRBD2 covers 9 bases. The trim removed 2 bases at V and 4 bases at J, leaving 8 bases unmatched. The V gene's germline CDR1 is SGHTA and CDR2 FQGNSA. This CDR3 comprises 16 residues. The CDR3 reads CASSLHLQAGGETQYF. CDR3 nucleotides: TGTGCCAGCAGCTTACACCTCCAAGCGGGGGGAGAGACCCAGTACTTC.

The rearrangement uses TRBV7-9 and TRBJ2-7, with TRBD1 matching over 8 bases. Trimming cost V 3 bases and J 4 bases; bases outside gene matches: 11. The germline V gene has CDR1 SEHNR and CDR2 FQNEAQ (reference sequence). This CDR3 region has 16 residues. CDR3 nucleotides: TGTGCCAGCAGCTTTACGACAGGGGCGAATTTATACGAGCAGTACTTC. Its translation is CASSFTTGANLYEQYF. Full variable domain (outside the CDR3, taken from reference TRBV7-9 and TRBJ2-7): DTGVSQNPRHKITKRGQNVTFRCDPISEHNRLYWYRQTLGQGPEFLTYFQNEAQLEKSRLLSDRFSAERPKGSFSTLEIQRTEQGDSAMYLCASSFTTGANLYEQYFGPGTRLTVT.

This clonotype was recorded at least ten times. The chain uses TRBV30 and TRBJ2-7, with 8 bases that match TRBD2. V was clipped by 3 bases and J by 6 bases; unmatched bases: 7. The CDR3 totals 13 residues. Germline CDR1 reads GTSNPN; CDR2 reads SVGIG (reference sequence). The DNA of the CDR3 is TGTGCCTGGAGCAGCGGGAGTCCCCGCGAGCAGTACTTC. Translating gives CAWSSGSPREQYF. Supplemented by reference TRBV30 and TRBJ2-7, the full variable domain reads SQTIHQWPATLVQPVGSPLSLECTVEGTSNPNLYWYRQAAGRGLQLLFYSVGIGQISSEVPQNLSASRPQDRQFILSSKKLLLSDSGFYLCAWSSGSPREQYFGPGTRLTVT.

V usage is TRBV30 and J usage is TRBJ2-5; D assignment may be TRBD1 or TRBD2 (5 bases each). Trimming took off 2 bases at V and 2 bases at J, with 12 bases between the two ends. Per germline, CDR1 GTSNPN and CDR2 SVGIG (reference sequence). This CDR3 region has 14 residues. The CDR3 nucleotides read TGTGCCTGGAGTTTCCGGGGCTCACAAGAGACCCAGTACTTC. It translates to CAWSFRGSQETQYF.